One and the same sample provided the 16 T cell receptor beta chains below, sequenced in a study of T cell clones after liver transplantation. Assay: immunoSEQ multiplex PCR; the TCRdb copy retains only in-frame clones and omits some. The table lists tens of thousands of clones, around four fifths of them singletons. Sample: CD4+ T cells from blood, taken at the 22-month timepoint. The receptors shown here come from a human patient who received a liver transplant. Some of the T cells may derive from the graft donor.

The chain carries TRBV7-6 and TRBJ1-5, with D possibly matching TRBD1 (5 bases). V shed 3 bases and J shed 3 bases, with 6 bases lying between them. CDR3 length: 13 amino acids. The germline gives CDR1 SGHVS, CDR2 FNYEAQ. The CDR3 protein is CASSLGPNQPQHF. The DNA of the CDR3 is TGTGCCAGCAGCTTGGGGCCCAATCAGCCCCAGCATTTT.

This clone turned up a few times. J is TRBJ1-2 and V is TRBV11-2; 7 bases line up with TRBD1. The CDR3 length is 16 residues. Per germline, CDR1 SGHAT and CDR2 FQNNGV. The junction had 10 bases not matched to a gene; V was cut back by 5 bases and J by 1 base. The CDR3 DNA reads as TGTGCCAGCAGCGGGTGGGCCGGGACAGTTAACTATGGCTACACCTTC. Protein sequence: CASSGWAGTVNYGYTF.

The V call is TRBV2, the J call TRBJ2-6; D possibly matches TRBD1 or TRBD2 (5 bases each). V lost 6 bases and J 0 bases, leaving 15 bases between the germline ends. CDR3 length: 17 amino acids. Looked up from germline, CDR1 is SNHLY and CDR2 is FYNNEI. The CDR3 DNA sequence: TGTGCCAGCAGCGTAGGGACGGCCAACTCTGGGGCCAACGTCCTGACTTTC. Amino acid sequence: CASSVGTANSGANVLTF.

The rearrangement uses TRBV5-6 and TRBJ2-7; D perhaps matches TRBD1 (5 bases). This CDR3 has 17 residues. Per the germline V gene, CDR1 is SGHDT and CDR2 is YYEEEE. V shed 2 bases and J shed 0 bases, with 18 bases lying between them. The CDR3 sequence is CASSLGQGYSSSYEQYF. In nucleotides, the CDR3 is TGTGCCAGCAGCTTAGGCCAGGGATATTCTAGCTCCTACGAGCAGTACTTC.

The chain recombines TRBV5-1 with TRBJ2-6; TRBD2 matches at 7 bases. This CDR3 region has 14 residues. Trimming took 5 bases from V and 2 from J; bases not matched to a gene: 1. CDR1 and CDR2 (germline): SGHRS, YFSETQ. Written as DNA, the CDR3 is TGCGCCAGCAGTGGGACTACTGGGGCCAACGTCCTGACTTTC. This gives the protein CASSGTTGANVLTF.

In regard to this clone: Sequence at one end of the junction differs from germline and may be a read error. The CDR3 DNA reads as TGTGCCAGCAGTGGGGCCGGGACAGCGGCTATCTTC. Translating it yields CASSGAGTAAIF. The chain uses TRBV2 and TRBJ2-1; 7 bases match TRBD1. CDR3 length: 12 residues. CDR1 is SNHLY, CDR2 FYNNEI, per germline.

The V call is TRBV18, the J call TRBJ2-2; 7 bases agree with TRBD1. Germline lookup yields CDR1 KGHSH and CDR2 LQKENI. Trimming at V came to 2 bases and at J to 1 base, leaving 1 base not matched to a gene. The CDR3 runs to 15 residues. CDR3 residues: CASSPGQENTGELFF. CDR3 sequence (DNA): TGTGCCAGCTCACCAGGACAGGAGAACACCGGGGAGCTGTTTTTT.

The chain carries TRBV28 and TRBJ1-2; no reliable D call. There are 12 residues in the CDR3. The germline V gene has CDR1 MDHEN and CDR2 SYDVKM. CDR3 sequence: CAVARLPYGYTF. The DNA for the CDR3 is TGTGCAGTGGCCAGACTTCCATATGGCTACACCTTC.

The chain uses TRBV6-5 and TRBJ2-7; 9 nucleotides agree with TRBD2. V lost 2 bases, J lost 0 bases, and 5 bases stayed unmatched. CDR3 length equals 16 residues. Germline V CDR1 and CDR2: MNHEY, SVGAGI. The CDR3 sequence: CASSYGGSGSSYEQYF. CDR3 DNA sequence: TGTGCCAGCAGTTACGGTGGTAGCGGGAGCTCCTACGAGCAGTACTTC.

V gene TRBV30 combines with J gene TRBJ2-1; TRBD2 agrees at 10 bases. The CDR3 is 14 residues long. J was trimmed by 10 bases and V by 1 base; bases with no gene match: 7. Germline CDR1 is GTSNPN and CDR2 is SVGIG (reference sequence). CDR3 in amino acids: CAWSEEAGGVEQFF. DNA of the CDR3: TGTGCCTGGAGTGAGGAAGCGGGAGGGGTAGAGCAGTTCTTC. The entire variable domain, with the rest obtained from reference TRBV30 and TRBJ2-1, is as follows: SQTIHQWPATLVQPVGSPLSLECTVEGTSNPNLYWYRQAAGRGLQLLFYSVGIGQISSEVPQNLSASRPQDRQFILSSKKLLLSDSGFYLCAWSEEAGGVEQFFGPGTRLTVL.

This chain uses TRBV11-1 with TRBJ2-1; TRBD2 is a possible D gene (6 bases). V was cut by 2 bases and J by 7 bases, with 12 bases left in between. CDR3 size: 14 residues. The germline gives CDR1 SGHAT, CDR2 FQDESV (reference sequence). The CDR3 DNA is TGTGCCAGCAGCTTACTTCGGGGGATGAATGAGCAGTTCTTC. This sequence encodes CASSLLRGMNEQFF.

The chain has TRBV7-6 and TRBJ2-7, with 7 bases that match TRBD1. The CDR3 covers 14 residues. Looked up from germline, CDR1 is SGHVS and CDR2 is FNYEAQ. Trimming removed 5 bases from V and 3 bases from J; junction bases left unmatched: 7. The CDR3 loop reads CASSLTDRDYEQYF. Here the CDR3 DNA reads TGTGCCAGCAGCCTAACTGACAGGGACTACGAGCAGTACTTC.

The genes are TRBV7-3 and TRBJ2-3, with D hard to call. Germline-derived CDR1 and CDR2 are SGHTA and FQGTGA. This CDR3 has 14 amino acids. Trimming cost V 5 bases and J 2 bases, with 11 bases left between them. This CDR3 reads CASSQLPTTDTQYF. In nucleotides, the CDR3 is TGTGCCAGCAGCCAACTACCAACCACAGATACGCAGTATTTT.

The CDR3 nucleotides are TGCGCCAGCAGCCAAATGCAGGACACTGAAGCTTTCTTT. Encoded protein: CASSQMQDTEAFF. V usage is TRBV4-3 and J usage is TRBJ1-1, with D unresolved. This CDR3 is built from 13 residues. CDR1 and CDR2 from the germline V gene are LGHNA and YSLEER. V was trimmed by 2 bases and J by 3 bases, leaving 7 bases between them.

This chain joins TRBV7-3 and TRBJ1-3; the D is unclear. This CDR3 spans 13 amino acids. Germline CDR1 reads SGHTA; CDR2 reads FQGTGA. The V and J ends lost 4 bases and 3 bases respectively, with 7 bases between them. In nucleotides, the CDR3 is TGTGCCAGCAGCTCGGAAGGTGGAAACACCATATATTTT. This translates into CASSSEGGNTIYF.

The V call is TRBV7-2, the J call TRBJ2-7; TRBD2 matches 10 bases. This CDR3 comprises 16 residues. CDR1 is SGHTA, CDR2 FQGNSA, per germline. Trimming at V came to 5 bases and at J to 3 bases, leaving 10 bases not matched to a gene. The CDR3 DNA reads as TGTGCCAGCAGCGACGTAGCGGGGGGCCTGATCTACGAGCAGTACTTC. Protein: CASSDVAGGLIYEQYF.